The rows below give T cell receptor beta chains drawn from one sample of a study of OX40 agonist ivuxolimab in advanced cancers. The protocol was immunoSEQ multiplex PCR, while the TCRdb copy is restricted to in-frame clones and leaves out a portion. The table lists some 61,000 clones, roughly 90% of them singletons. This specimen consisted of CD4+ or CD8+ T cells sorted from blood, obtained in a trial of the OX40 agonist ivuxolimab. These receptors all stem from an adult with an advanced solid tumor such as melanoma, head and neck, liver or kidney cancer. The CDR3 runs from the conserved cysteine through the conserved F or W. D genes are given only for firm matches. Rows may omit the clone size; those that give it use once, few, many or a size class.

J gene: TRBJ2-1
D gene: .
V gene: TRBV12-5
clone size: once
CDR3 protein: CASGPRYNEQFF
CDR3 DNA: TGTGCTAGTGGTCCCCGCTACAATGAGCAGTTCTTC

J gene: TRBJ1-1
D gene: .
V gene: TRBV2
clone size: .
CDR3 protein: CASSETTDTEAFF
CDR3 DNA: TGTGCCAGCAGTGAAACGACAGACACTGAAGCTTTCTTT

J gene: TRBJ2-5
D gene: TRBD2
V gene: TRBV18
clone size: .
CDR3 protein: CASSPKLAGEETQYF
CDR3 DNA: TGTGCCAGCTCACCAAAGCTAGCGGGAGAAGAGACCCAGTACTTC

J gene: TRBJ2-7
D gene: TRBD1
V gene: TRBV29-1
clone size: .
CDR3 protein: CSVARGLEQYF
CDR3 DNA: TGCAGCGTTGCCAGGGGGCTCGAGCAGTACTTC

J gene: TRBJ2-1
D gene: .
V gene: TRBV30
clone size: .
CDR3 protein: CAFGRGLYNEQFF
CDR3 DNA: TGTGCCTTTGGGCGGGGGCTCTACAATGAGCAGTTCTTC

J gene: TRBJ2-7
D gene: TRBD1
V gene: TRBV10-3
clone size: .
CDR3 protein: CAIRGQGVYEQYF
CDR3 DNA: TGTGCCATCAGAGGACAGGGGGTTTACGAGCAGTACTTC

J gene: TRBJ1-6
D gene: .
V gene: TRBV9
clone size: .
CDR3 protein: CASSVDPNGGNSPLHF
CDR3 DNA: TGTGCCAGCAGCGTAGACCCCAACGGGGGAAATTCACCCCTCCACTTT

J gene: TRBJ2-2
D gene: .
V gene: TRBV7-3
clone size: .
CDR3 protein: CASSLTLRGDGPGELFF
CDR3 DNA: TGTGCCAGCAGCTTAACGTTAAGAGGGGACGGGCCCGGGGAGCTGTTTTTT

J gene: TRBJ2-1
D gene: TRBD2
V gene: TRBV7-3
clone size: .
CDR3 protein: CASSSRTSGLYNEQFF
CDR3 DNA: TGTGCCAGCAGCTCCCGGACTAGCGGACTATACAATGAGCAGTTCTTC

J gene: TRBJ2-3
D gene: TRBD2
V gene: TRBV7-2
clone size: .
CDR3 protein: CASSLEGLAGGPEDTQYF
CDR3 DNA: TGTGCCAGCAGCTTAGAGGGACTAGCGGGAGGGCCGGAAGATACGCAGTATTTT

J gene: TRBJ1-1
D gene: .
V gene: TRBV10-3
clone size: .
CDR3 protein: CAISESGSGVGYTEAFF
CDR3 DNA: TGTGCCATCAGTGAGTCTGGCAGTGGGGTGGGGTACACTGAAGCTTTCTTT

J gene: TRBJ2-7
D gene: TRBD2
V gene: TRBV18
clone size: .
CDR3 protein: CASSPELAGAGEQYF
CDR3 DNA: TGTGCCAGCTCACCCGAACTAGCGGGAGCCGGCGAGCAGTACTTC

J gene: TRBJ2-1
D gene: .
V gene: TRBV30
clone size: .
CDR3 protein: CAWGSGQQQFGNEQFF
CDR3 DNA: TGTGCCTGGGGATCGGGTCAACAGCAGTTTGGCAATGAGCAGTTCTTC

J gene: TRBJ2-7
D gene: TRBD1
V gene: TRBV5-6
clone size: .
CDR3 protein: CASSSDRGDEQYF
CDR3 DNA: TGTGCCAGCAGCTCGGACAGGGGGGACGAGCAGTACTTC

J gene: TRBJ2-1
D gene: .
V gene: TRBV7-9
clone size: .
CDR3 protein: CASSLGLARNEQFF
CDR3 DNA: TGTGCCAGCAGCTTAGGGCTAGCACGCAATGAGCAGTTCTTC

J gene: TRBJ2-1
D gene: .
V gene: TRBV7-2
clone size: .
CDR3 protein: CASSPGGMTRNEQFF
CDR3 DNA: TGTGCCAGCAGCCCCGGCGGGATGACAAGAAATGAGCAGTTCTTC

J gene: TRBJ2-3
D gene: .
V gene: TRBV15
clone size: .
CDR3 protein: CATSRDPSADTQYF
CDR3 DNA: TGTGCCACCAGCAGAGATCCGAGCGCAGATACGCAGTATTTT

J gene: TRBJ1-5
D gene: .
V gene: TRBV10-1
clone size: .
CDR3 protein: CASSALFPQHF
CDR3 DNA: TGCGCCAGCAGCGCCCTTTTTCCCCAGCATTTT

J gene: TRBJ2-5
D gene: TRBD2
V gene: TRBV19
clone size: .
CDR3 protein: CASSPGGAGGKETQYF
CDR3 DNA: TGTGCCAGTAGTCCCGGGGGAGCGGGGGGGAAAGAGACCCAGTACTTC

J gene: TRBJ2-7
D gene: TRBD1
V gene: TRBV10-3
clone size: .
CDR3 protein: CAIRGQGWGEQYF
CDR3 DNA: TGTGCCATCAGGGGACAGGGATGGGGTGAGCAGTACTTC

J gene: TRBJ2-2
D gene: TRBD1
V gene: TRBV6-5
clone size: .
CDR3 protein: CASSYSRTGLAGELFF
CDR3 DNA: TGTGCCAGCAGTTATTCTCGGACAGGGTTGGCCGGGGAGCTGTTTTTT

J gene: TRBJ2-1
D gene: .
V gene: TRBV11-3
clone size: .
CDR3 protein: CASSFRGKGEQFF
CDR3 DNA: TGTGCCAGCAGCTTTCGGGGAAAAGGGGAGCAGTTCTTC

J gene: TRBJ2-7
D gene: .
V gene: TRBV5-5
clone size: .
CDR3 protein: CASSPDYEQYF
CDR3 DNA: TGTGCCAGCAGTCCGGACTACGAGCAGTACTTC

J gene: TRBJ2-2
D gene: .
V gene: TRBV2
clone size: .
CDR3 protein: CASSEGRVPGGELFF
CDR3 DNA: TGTGCCAGCAGTGAAGGGCGGGTCCCAGGAGGGGAGCTGTTTTTT

J gene: TRBJ2-7
D gene: TRBD1
V gene: TRBV28
clone size: .
CDR3 protein: CASRRDRVYEQYF
CDR3 DNA: TGTGCCAGCAGGAGGGACAGGGTATACGAGCAGTACTTC

J gene: TRBJ1-3
D gene: .
V gene: TRBV18
clone size: .
CDR3 protein: CASSPPRSSGNTIYF
CDR3 DNA: TGTGCCAGCTCACCCCCAAGGAGCTCTGGAAACACCATATATTTT

J gene: TRBJ2-1
D gene: TRBD1
V gene: TRBV5-1
clone size: .
CDR3 protein: CASSLGQGVSYNEQFF
CDR3 DNA: TGCGCCAGCAGCTTGGGACAGGGGGTTTCCTACAATGAGCAGTTCTTC

J gene: TRBJ1-1
D gene: .
V gene: TRBV19
clone size: .
CDR3 protein: CASSEQGVRSTEAFF
CDR3 DNA: TGTGCCAGTAGTGAACAGGGTGTTAGAAGCACTGAAGCTTTCTTT

J gene: TRBJ2-5
D gene: TRBD1
V gene: TRBV19
clone size: .
CDR3 protein: CASSIWDRGQETQYF
CDR3 DNA: TGTGCCAGTAGTATCTGGGACAGGGGGCAAGAGACCCAGTACTTC

J gene: TRBJ2-2
D gene: .
V gene: TRBV14
clone size: .
CDR3 protein: CASSQDYSYTGELFF
CDR3 DNA: TGTGCCAGCAGCCAAGATTACTCCTACACCGGGGAGCTGTTTTTT

J gene: TRBJ2-7
D gene: TRBD1
V gene: TRBV5-6
clone size: .
CDR3 protein: CASSWSGTGGKSYEQYF
CDR3 DNA: TGTGCCAGCAGCTGGTCGGGGACAGGGGGCAAGAGCTACGAGCAGTACTTC